This TCR beta chain was recovered during a study of cytomegalovirus exposure and HLA in healthy donors. About the research overall: There were 100 million to 130 million unique TCR beta sequences, drawn from about 200 million T cells, in an earlier analysis.

This PCR relied on a set of 60 Vbeta primers and 13 Jbeta primers. Using immunoSEQ multiplex PCR, the repertoire was profiled, and TCRdb retains in-frame clones only, with some absent. This table holds roughly 99,000 clones, 70% to 85% found once. This CDR3 region has 20 residues. With V trimmed by 4 bases and J by 1 base, 18 bases remained unmatched. Per germline, CDR1 SGHRS and CDR2 YFSETQ. Study-wide results and limits: A later analysis showed HLA-associated TCR beta chains outstripping equally common others in clonal expansion.

Worth noting for this clone: Its matching antigen is unknown.

Specimen: PBMCs. V is TRBV5-1 and J is TRBJ2-1; 9 positions match TRBD1. The sequence was obtained from a male donor in good health and CMV-seronegative. For the CDR3, the DNA is TGCGCCAGCAGCCCGCTAAGGGACAGGGATCCCAAAAGGTCCTACAATGAGCAGTTCTTC. Translating it yields CASSPLRDRDPKRSYNEQFF.